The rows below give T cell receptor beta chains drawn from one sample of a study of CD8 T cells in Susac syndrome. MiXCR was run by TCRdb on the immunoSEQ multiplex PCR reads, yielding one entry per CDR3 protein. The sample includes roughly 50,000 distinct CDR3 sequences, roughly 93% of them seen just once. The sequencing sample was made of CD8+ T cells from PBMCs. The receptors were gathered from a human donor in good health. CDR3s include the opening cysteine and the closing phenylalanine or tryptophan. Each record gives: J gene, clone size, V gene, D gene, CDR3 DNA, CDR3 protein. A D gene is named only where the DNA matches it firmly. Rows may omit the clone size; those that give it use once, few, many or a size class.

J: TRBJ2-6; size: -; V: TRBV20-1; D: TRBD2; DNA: TGCAGTGCTAGACTAGCGGGAGTCTCTGGGGCCAACGTCCTGACTTTC; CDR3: CSARLAGVSGANVLTF
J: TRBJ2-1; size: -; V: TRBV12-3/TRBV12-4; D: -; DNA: TGTGCCAGCAGTCCACGGGGACTCGGCAATGAGCAGTTCTTC; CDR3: CASSPRGLGNEQFF
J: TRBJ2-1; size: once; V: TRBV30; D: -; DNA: TGTGCCGGCCAATGGGGGGCACGGGATGAGCAGTTCTTC; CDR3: CAGQWGARDEQFF
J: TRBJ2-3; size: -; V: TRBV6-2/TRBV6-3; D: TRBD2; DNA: TGTGCCAGCAGTTACCGGGTTGCTAGCGGTAACACAGATACGCAGTATTTT; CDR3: CASSYRVASGNTDTQYF
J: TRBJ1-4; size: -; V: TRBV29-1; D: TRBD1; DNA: TGCAGCGCCGCTGGACAGGCTCCCAGTGAAAAACTGTTTTTT; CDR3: CSAAGQAPSEKLFF
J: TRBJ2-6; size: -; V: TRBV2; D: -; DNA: TGTGCCAGTCTATTCTCTGGGGCCAACGTCCTGACTTTC; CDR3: CASLFSGANVLTF
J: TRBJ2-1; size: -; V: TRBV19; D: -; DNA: TGTGCCAGTAGTTGGGACTCTGACAATGAGCAGTTCTTC; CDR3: CASSWDSDNEQFF
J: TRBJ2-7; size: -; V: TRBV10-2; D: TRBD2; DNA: TGCGCCAGCGGCACTAGCGTCGAGCAGTACTTC; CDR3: CASGTSVEQYF
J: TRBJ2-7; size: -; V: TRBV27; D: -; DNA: TGTGCCAGCAGTTTAATAGGACAGTCTTACGAGCAGTACTTC; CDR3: CASSLIGQSYEQYF
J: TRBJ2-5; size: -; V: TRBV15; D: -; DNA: TGTGCCACCAGCAGAGTCAACGGGATCCAAGAGACCCAGTACTTC; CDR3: CATSRVNGIQETQYF
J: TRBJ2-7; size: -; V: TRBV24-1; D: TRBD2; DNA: TGTGCCACCAGTGACCCAGCGGGAGGGCTCTACGAGCAGTACTTC; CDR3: CATSDPAGGLYEQYF
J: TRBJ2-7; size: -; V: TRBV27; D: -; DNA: TGTGCCAGCAGCTCTATCACCAGGGGGGTATACGAGCAGTACTTC; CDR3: CASSSITRGVYEQYF
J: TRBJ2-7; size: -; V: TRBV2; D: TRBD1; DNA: TGTGCCAGCAGTGAAGCGGACAGGGCGTCCTACGAGCAGTACTTC; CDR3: CASSEADRASYEQYF
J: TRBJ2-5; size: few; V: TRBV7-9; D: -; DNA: TGTGCCAGCAGCTTAGGGGGTCAAGAGACCCAGTACTTC; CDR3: CASSLGGQETQYF
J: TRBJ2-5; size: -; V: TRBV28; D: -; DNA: TGTGCCAGCAGTCCCCTAGCGTCCCTATTGGGAGAGACCCAGTACTTC; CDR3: CASSPLASLLGETQYF
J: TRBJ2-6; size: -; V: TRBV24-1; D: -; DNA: TGTGCCACCAGTGCCGGGGGACTCTCTGGGGCCAACGTCCTGACTTTC; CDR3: CATSAGGLSGANVLTF
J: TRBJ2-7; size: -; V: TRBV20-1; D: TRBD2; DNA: TGCAGTGCTGCCGGGACTAGCGCCTACGAGCAGTACTTC; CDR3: CSAAGTSAYEQYF
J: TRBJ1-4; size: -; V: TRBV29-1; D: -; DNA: TGCAGCGTTGAAAGCCAGGGGAGTAATTTCGGAAAACTGTTTTTT; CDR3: CSVESQGSNFGKLFF
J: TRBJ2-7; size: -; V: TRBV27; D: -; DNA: TGTGCCAGCAGTTTGTACGGGGGGCGCGAAGCTTACGAGCAGTACTTC; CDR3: CASSLYGGREAYEQYF
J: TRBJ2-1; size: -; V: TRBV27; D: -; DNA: TGTGCCAGCAGTTTAATTCCTAGCTTCTCCTACAATGAGCAGTTCTTC; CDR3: CASSLIPSFSYNEQFF
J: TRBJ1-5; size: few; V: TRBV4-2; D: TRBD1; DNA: TGTGCCAGCAGCCAAGAGGGACAGAGCAATCAGCCCCAGCATTTT; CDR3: CASSQEGQSNQPQHF
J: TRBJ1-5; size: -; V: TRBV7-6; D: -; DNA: TGTGCCAGCAGCCGGGACCTCACTCAGCCCCAGCATTTT; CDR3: CASSRDLTQPQHF
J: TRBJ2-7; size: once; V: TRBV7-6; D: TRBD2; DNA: TGTGCCAGCAGCTTCCGGACTAGCAACGAGCAGTACTTC; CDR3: CASSFRTSNEQYF
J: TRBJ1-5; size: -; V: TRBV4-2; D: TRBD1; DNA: TGTGCCAGCAGCCAGGGACAGGGACAGCATCAGCCCCAGCATTTT; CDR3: CASSQGQGQHQPQHF
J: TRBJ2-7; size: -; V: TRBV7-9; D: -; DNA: TGTGCCAGCAGCTACGCGACTGGGGAAGGCCCCTCCTACGAGCAGTACTTC; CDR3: CASSYATGEGPSYEQYF
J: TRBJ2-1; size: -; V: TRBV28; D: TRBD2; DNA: TGTGCCAGCAGTTTAGGACTAGCGGTTCTCTACAATGAGCAGTTCTTC; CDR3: CASSLGLAVLYNEQFF
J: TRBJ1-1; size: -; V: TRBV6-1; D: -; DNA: TGTGCCAGCGGGGCAAATCTGATGAACACTGAAGCTTTCTTT; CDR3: CASGANLMNTEAFF
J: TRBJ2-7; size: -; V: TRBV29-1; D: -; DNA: TGCAGCGTGCGCTTGGGACCGAACTTGGGCTACGAGCAGTACTTC; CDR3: CSVRLGPNLGYEQYF
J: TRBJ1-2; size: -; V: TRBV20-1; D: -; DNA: TGCAGTGCTAGAGATCGGGGCTCCTATGGCTACACCTTC; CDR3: CSARDRGSYGYTF